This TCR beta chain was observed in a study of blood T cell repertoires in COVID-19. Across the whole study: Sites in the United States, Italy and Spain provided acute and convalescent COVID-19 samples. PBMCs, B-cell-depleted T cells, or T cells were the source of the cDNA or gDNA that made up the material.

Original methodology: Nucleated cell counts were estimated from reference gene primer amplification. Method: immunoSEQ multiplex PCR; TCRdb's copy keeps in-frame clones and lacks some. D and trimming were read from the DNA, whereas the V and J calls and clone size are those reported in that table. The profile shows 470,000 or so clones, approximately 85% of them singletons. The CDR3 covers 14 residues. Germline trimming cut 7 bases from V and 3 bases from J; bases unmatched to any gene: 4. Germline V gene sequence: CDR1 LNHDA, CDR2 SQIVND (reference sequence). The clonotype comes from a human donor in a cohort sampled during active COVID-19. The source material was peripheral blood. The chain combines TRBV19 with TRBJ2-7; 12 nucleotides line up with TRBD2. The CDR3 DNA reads TGTGCCAGTACCCGACTAGCGGGAGACTACGAGCAGTACTTC. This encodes CASTRLAGDYEQYF.